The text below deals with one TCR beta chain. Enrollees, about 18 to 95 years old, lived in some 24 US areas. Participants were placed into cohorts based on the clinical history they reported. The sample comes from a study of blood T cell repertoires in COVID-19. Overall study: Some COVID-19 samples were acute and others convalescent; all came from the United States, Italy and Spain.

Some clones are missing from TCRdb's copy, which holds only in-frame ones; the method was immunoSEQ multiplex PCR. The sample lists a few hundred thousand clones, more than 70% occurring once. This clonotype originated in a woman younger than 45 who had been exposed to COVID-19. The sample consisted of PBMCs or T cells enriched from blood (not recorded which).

In DNA, the CDR3 is TGTGCCAGCAGAGAGGGGGCCACAGATACGCAGTATTTT. The encoded protein is CASREGATDTQYF. The chain links TRBV2 to TRBJ2-3; 7 nucleotides match TRBD1. CDR1 is SNHLY and CDR2 is FYNNEI in the germline V gene. The V and J ends lost 6 bases and 2 bases, in that order; junction bases with no gene match: 2. The CDR3 contains 13 residues.